Following are 22 T cell receptor beta chains from one sample sequenced in a study of yellow fever vaccine responses in identical twins. TCRdb reanalysed the RT-PCR reads using MiXCR and keeps one entry per CDR3 protein. This sample has roughly 3,800 distinct CDR3 sequences, with 90% found just once. The sample here was T cells from blood (PBMCs), unsorted or a sorted subset (not recorded which), taken before or after yellow fever vaccination (not recorded which). The receptor set was obtained from a woman between 18 and 29 years old who received the yellow fever vaccine.

This chain links TRBV18 with TRBJ2-7, with D possibly being TRBD1 (6 bases). Germline CDR1 KGHSH, CDR2 LQKENI. Trimming removed 0 bases at V and 4 bases at J, with 7 bases between. The CDR3 extends over 13 amino acids. CDR3 sequence: CASSPPTGYEQYF. CDR3 DNA sequence: TGTGCCAGCTCACCACCAACAGGGTACGAGCAGTACTTC.

The V and J genes are TRBV9 and TRBJ1-6; 8 nucleotides align to TRBD1. V lost 0 bases and J lost 5; bases outside the gene matches: 4. The CDR3 is 16 residues long. Germline V CDR1 and CDR2: SGDLS, YYNGEE. CDR3: CASSVGGTGHNSPLHF. The CDR3, as DNA: TGTGCCAGCAGCGTAGGTGGGACAGGCCATAATTCACCCCTCCACTTT.

Comments on this clonotype: A read error may produce the germline difference seen at one junction end. The chain couples TRBV11-1 to TRBJ2-7; TRBD1 matches 8 bases. Germline CDR1 SGHAT, CDR2 FQDESV (reference sequence). The CDR3 is made up of 11 amino acids. CDR3: CASSFGQGLLF. DNA of the CDR3: TGTGCCAGCAGCTTCGGACAGGGCCTCCTTTTC.

This clonotype appeared a few times. The V gene is TRBV11-3, the J gene TRBJ1-1, with D possibly matching TRBD1 (5 bases). The V gene lost 5 bases and the J gene lost 3 bases, with 13 bases spanning the gap. The germline CDR1 and CDR2 sequences are SGHNT and YENEEA. CDR3 length equals 14 residues. CDR3: CASSLQGEHTEAFF. The CDR3 DNA is TGTGCCAGCAGCCTCCAGGGTGAACACACTGAAGCTTTCTTT.

This sequence joins TRBV5-5 and TRBJ2-7, with unresolved D. V was cut by 0 bases and J by 2 bases, with 12 bases left in between. The germline V gene has CDR1 SGHKS and CDR2 YYEKEE (reference sequence). The CDR3 covers 15 residues. The CDR3 nucleotides are TGTGCCAGCAGCTTGGCCGCGGCTGACCCCTACGAGCAGTACTTC. Translation: CASSLAAADPYEQYF. Variable domain in full (rest from reference TRBV5-5 and TRBJ2-7): DAGVTQSPTHLIKTRGQQVTLRCSPISGHKSVSWYQQVLGQGPQFIFQYYEKEERGRGNFPDRFSARQFPNYSSELNVNALLLGDSALYLCASSLAAADPYEQYFGPGTRLTVT.

This rearrangement joins TRBV28 to TRBJ2-5; TRBD1 or TRBD2 may be the D gene (6 bases each). The CDR3 extends over 15 amino acids. The V gene's germline CDR1 is MDHEN and CDR2 SYDVKM. V was trimmed by 5 bases and J by 9 bases, leaving 22 bases between them. CDR3 bases: TGTGCCAGCAGTCATACTACCGGGACTCCAGGGGCCCAGTACTTC. Its translation is CASSHTTGTPGAQYF.

V and J are TRBV20-1 and TRBJ2-7; TRBD1 aligns across 8 bases. CDR3 length: 14 amino acids. V was clipped by 3 bases and J by 4 bases; unmatched bases: 8. Germline V gene sequence: CDR1 DFQATT, CDR2 SNEGSKA (reference sequence). The CDR3 loop is CSARVDRDSYEQYF. The CDR3 DNA sequence: TGCAGTGCTAGGGTGGACAGGGACAGTTACGAGCAGTACTTC.

This chain uses TRBV20-1 with TRBJ2-4, with TRBD1 matching over 9 bases. There are 15 residues in the CDR3. V shed 5 bases and J 1 base; nucleotides not matched to a gene: 6. Germline loops: CDR1 DFQATT, CDR2 SNEGSKA (reference sequence). The CDR3 DNA reads as TGCAGTGCTCAACGGACAGGGGAGGCCAAAAACATTCAGTACTTC. Translation gives CSAQRTGEAKNIQYF.

This chain links TRBV13 with TRBJ2-5; D is unclear. CDR3 size: 13 residues. The V end was cut by 4 bases, the J end by 1 base, with 7 bases between. Germline CDR1 and CDR2: PRHDT and FYEKMQ (reference sequence). CDR3: CASSWYSQETQYF. The CDR3 DNA reads TGTGCCAGCAGCTGGTACAGCCAAGAGACCCAGTACTTC.

This chain connects TRBV10-1 to TRBJ1-1; D unclear. Deletions cut 7 bases from V and 0 bases from J, with 9 bases between. The CDR3 has 13 amino acids. Per germline, CDR1 WNHNN and CDR2 SYGVQD (reference sequence). In DNA form, the CDR3 reads TGCGCCAGCACGGTCGACATGAACACTGAAGCTTTCTTT. Protein sequence: CASTVDMNTEAFF.

A few counts support this clonotype. This sequence joins TRBV23-1 and TRBJ1-1, with D unclear. TRBV23-1 is treated as an ORF (open reading frame) with a function not yet certain. This CDR3 has 16 residues. Trimming pared 2 bases from V and 1 base from J, leaving 14 bases between. CDR3 protein: CASSQKAPLKNTEAFF. The CDR3 DNA reads TGCGCCAGCAGTCAAAAAGCGCCCTTGAAGAACACTGAAGCTTTCTTT.

This clonotype appeared a single time. CDR3 sequence: CSARAYSERETQYF. CDR3 in DNA: TGCAGTGCTAGAGCGTATTCTGAGCGGGAGACCCAGTACTTC. The V gene is TRBV20-1, the J gene TRBJ2-5; D perhaps matches TRBD2 (5 bases). Trimming pared 1 base from V and 5 bases from J, leaving 14 bases between. The CDR3 runs to 14 residues. Germline loops: CDR1 DFQATT, CDR2 SNEGSKA (reference sequence).

The chain employs TRBV11-1 and TRBJ2-1; TRBD2 is a possible D gene (6 bases). V was clipped by 1 base and J by 2 bases, with 9 bases between them. CDR3 length equals 15 residues. Germline assignment: CDR1 SGHAT and CDR2 FQDESV (reference sequence). The CDR3 loop is CASSLGRATYNEQFF. CDR3 sequence (DNA): TGTGCCAGCAGCTTAGGGAGGGCGACCTACAATGAGCAGTTCTTC.

CDR3 sequence reads: CASRMGMNTEAFF. The CDR3 DNA sequence: TGTGCCAGCAGGATGGGGATGAACACTGAAGCTTTCTTT. The chain recombines TRBV13 with TRBJ1-1, with D uncertain. Deletions cut 6 bases from V and 0 bases from J, with 8 bases between. In germline, CDR1 is PRHDT, CDR2 FYEKMQ (reference sequence). This CDR3 has 13 residues.

As for this clonotype: One junction end does not reproduce the germline sequence, and a read error may be involved. The chain employs TRBV18 and TRBJ2-7; 9 positions match TRBD1. This CDR3 has 14 residues. The germline V gene has CDR1 KGHSH and CDR2 LQKENI. The CDR3, as DNA: TGTGCCAGCTCCCCACAGGGGGCCTCCTACGAGCAGTACTTC. Its protein product is CASSPQGASYEQYF.

The chain combines TRBV20-1 with TRBJ1-4; D possibly corresponds to TRBD1 (5 bases). This CDR3 has 12 amino acids. V was cut by 8 bases and J by 1 base, with 8 bases left in between. Germline V gene lookup returns CDR1 DFQATT and CDR2 SNEGSKA (reference sequence). The CDR3 sequence: CSMTVTNEKLFF. Here the CDR3 DNA reads TGCAGTATGACAGTAACTAATGAAAAACTGTTTTTT.

The chain combines TRBV9 with TRBJ2-1; 9 bases are shared with TRBD1. J lost 7 bases, V lost 0 bases, and 2 bases had no gene match. The V gene's germline CDR1 is SGDLS and CDR2 YYNGEE. CDR3 length: 14 amino acids. The CDR3 bases are TGTGCCAGCAGCGTAGGGGACAGGGTTAATGAGCAGTTCTTC. This translates into CASSVGDRVNEQFF.

The CDR3 coding sequence is TGTGCCAGCAGTTTACCTAGCACAGATACGCAGTATTTT. Protein product: CASSLPSTDTQYF. This chain connects TRBV27 to TRBJ2-3, with D unclear. This CDR3 is built from 13 residues. V dropped 2 bases and J dropped 0 bases, with 3 bases sitting between them. Germline CDR1 is MNHEY and CDR2 is SMNVEV (reference sequence).

V gene TRBV7-2 combines with J gene TRBJ1-1; weak D call: TRBD1 (5 bases). The CDR3 consists of 12 residues. Looked up from germline, CDR1 is SGHTA and CDR2 is FQGNSA. V was cut by 3 bases and J by 7 bases, with 9 bases left in between. In DNA, the CDR3 is TGTGCCAGCAGCTTGCTGGGGGTTGAAGCTTTCTTT. Residues: CASSLLGVEAFF.

The V and J genes are TRBV12-3 or TRBV12-4 and TRBJ2-7; D remains ambiguous. The CDR3 is made up of 13 amino acids. V was shortened by 2 bases and J by 2 bases, with 7 bases between the two germline ends. The chain's CDR3 is CASSLWRPYEQYF. DNA for the CDR3: TGTGCCAGCAGTTTATGGCGGCCCTACGAGCAGTACTTC.

V usage is TRBV29-1 and J usage is TRBJ1-3; the match to TRBD1 covers 7 bases. J gave up 0 bases and V 7 bases, and 6 bases lay outside the gene matches. The CDR3 is 14 residues long. Germline CDR1 SQVTM, CDR2 ANQGSEA. The CDR3 loop is CSAADRVSGNTIYF. The CDR3, as DNA: TGCAGCGCGGCCGACAGGGTCTCTGGAAACACCATATATTTT. The whole variable domain, filled in from reference TRBV29-1 and TRBJ1-3, reads SAVISQKPSRDICQRGTSLTIQCQVDSQVTMMFWYRQQPGQSLTLIATANQGSEATYESGFVIDKFPISRPNLTFSTLTVSNMSPEDSSIYLCSAADRVSGNTIYFGEGSWLTVV.

The V gene is TRBV11-2, the J gene TRBJ2-3; 7 bases line up with TRBD2. The J segment lost 2 bases and the V segment lost 0 bases, leaving 5 bases of the junction unmatched. Germline CDR1 is SGHAT and CDR2 is FQNNGV. This CDR3 region has 16 residues. In DNA form, the CDR3 reads TGTGCCAGCAGCTTAGATGGCGGGAGATACACAGATACGCAGTATTTT. Its protein is CASSLDGGRYTDTQYF.